What follows are 6 T cell receptor beta chains derived from one specimen sequenced in a study of blood T cell repertoires in COVID-19. Profiled with immunoSEQ multiplex PCR; TCRdb holds only in-frame clones, not every one. The sample lists about 41,000 clones, approximately 87% occurring once. The sequencing sample was made of peripheral blood. All receptors come from a man in his forties with COVID-19, enrolled during active disease.

V and J are TRBV7-9 and TRBJ1-3; D gene ambiguous. The CDR3 extends over 19 amino acids. V was clipped by 6 bases and J by 0 bases, with 24 bases between them. Germline CDR1 is SEHNR and CDR2 is FQNEAQ (reference sequence). The CDR3 region has the DNA TGTGCCAGCAGTACGCTGATCGGAAGAACCCACAGCTCTGGAAACACCATATATTTT. This codes for CASSTLIGRTHSSGNTIYF.

The V gene is TRBV21-1, the J gene TRBJ2-3; the table's D gene call, TRBD1, was not cross checked with the DNA. TRBV21-1 has pseudogene status. CDR3 length: 15 amino acids. CDR3 bases: TGTGCCAGCAGCGTCCGGGACAGGGGGCCAAATACGCAGTATTTT. Encoded protein: CASSVRDRGPNTQYF.

The chain is built from TRBV6-2 or TRBV6-3 and TRBJ2-7; 7 nucleotides agree with TRBD2. Germline-derived CDR1 and CDR2 are MNHEY and SVGEGT. After removal of 5 bases from V and 3 bases from J, the junction contained 1 base not matched to a gene. This CDR3 is 12 amino acids long. The CDR3 protein is CASSGGGYEQYF. As DNA, the CDR3 is TGTGCCAGCAGTGGGGGGGGCTACGAGCAGTACTTC.

V gene TRBV9 combines with J gene TRBJ2-1; D is possibly TRBD2 (5 bases). CDR3 length: 15 residues. CDR1 is SGDLS, CDR2 YYNGEE, per germline. V shed 0 bases and J shed 6 bases, with 13 bases lying between them. The CDR3 is CASSVDAGSFNEQFF. As DNA, the CDR3 is TGTGCCAGCAGCGTAGACGCGGGCAGCTTCAATGAGCAGTTCTTC.

V usage is TRBV3-1 (or the pseudogene TRBV3-2) and J usage is TRBJ1-6; D is undetermined. Looked up from germline, CDR1 is LGHDT and CDR2 is YNNKEL (reference sequence). V gave up 4 bases and J gave up 10 bases, with 17 bases separating them. The CDR3 has 15 amino acids. The CDR3 loop reads CASSRGLSSESPLHF. As DNA, the CDR3 is TGTGCCAGCAGCCGTGGACTTTCTTCCGAATCACCCCTCCACTTT.

This clone has a handful of counts. The chain employs TRBV12-5 and TRBJ2-1, with 9 bases that match TRBD1. The V gene's germline CDR1 is LGHNT and CDR2 FRNRAP. J was trimmed by 4 bases and V by 1 base; bases with no gene match: 8. The CDR3 has 17 amino acids. The CDR3 region is CASGLAVGQGLYNEQFF. In DNA form, the CDR3 reads TGTGCTAGTGGTTTGGCAGTGGGACAGGGATTATACAATGAGCAGTTCTTC.